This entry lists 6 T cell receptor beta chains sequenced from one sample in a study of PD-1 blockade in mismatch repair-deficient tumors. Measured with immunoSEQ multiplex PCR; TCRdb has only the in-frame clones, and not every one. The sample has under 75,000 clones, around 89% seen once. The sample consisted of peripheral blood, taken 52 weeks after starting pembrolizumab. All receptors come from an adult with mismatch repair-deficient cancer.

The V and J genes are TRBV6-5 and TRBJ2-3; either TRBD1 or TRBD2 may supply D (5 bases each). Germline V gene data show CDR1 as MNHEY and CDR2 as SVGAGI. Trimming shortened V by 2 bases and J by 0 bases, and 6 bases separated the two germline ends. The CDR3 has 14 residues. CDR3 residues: CASSYRDSTDTQYF. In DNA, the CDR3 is TGTGCCAGCAGTTACCGGGACAGCACAGATACGCAGTATTTT.

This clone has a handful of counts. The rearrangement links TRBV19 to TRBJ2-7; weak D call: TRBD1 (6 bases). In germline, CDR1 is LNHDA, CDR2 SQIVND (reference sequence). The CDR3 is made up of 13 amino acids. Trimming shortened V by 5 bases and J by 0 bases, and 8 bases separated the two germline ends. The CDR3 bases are TGTGCCAGTAGTGCAGGGGACTCCTACGAGCAGTACTTC. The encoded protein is CASSAGDSYEQYF. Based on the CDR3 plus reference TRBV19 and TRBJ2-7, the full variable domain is DGGITQSPKYLFRKEGQNVTLSCEQNLNHDAMYWYRQDPGQGLRLIYYSQIVNDFQKGDIAEGYSVSREKKESFPLTVTSAQKNPTAFYLCASSAGDSYEQYFGPGTRLTVT.

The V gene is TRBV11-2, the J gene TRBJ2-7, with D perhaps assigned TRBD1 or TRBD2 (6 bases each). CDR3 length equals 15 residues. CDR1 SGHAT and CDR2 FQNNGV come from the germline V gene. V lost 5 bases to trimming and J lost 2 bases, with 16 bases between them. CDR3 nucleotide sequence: TGTGCCAGCAGCCCATCAGGAGGGGGTACCTACGAGCAGTACTTC. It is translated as CASSPSGGGTYEQYF. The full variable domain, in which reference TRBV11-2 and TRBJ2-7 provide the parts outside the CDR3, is EAGVAQSPRYKIIEKRQSVAFWCNPISGHATLYWYQQILGQGPKLLIQFQNNGVVDDSQLPKDRFSAERLKGVDSTLKIQPAKLEDSAVYLCASSPSGGGTYEQYFGPGTRLTVT.

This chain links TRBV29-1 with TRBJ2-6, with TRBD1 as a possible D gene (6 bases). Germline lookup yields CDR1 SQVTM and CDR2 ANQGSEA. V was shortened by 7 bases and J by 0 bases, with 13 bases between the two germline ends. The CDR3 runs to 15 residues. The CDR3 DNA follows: TGCAGCGCCACGGACAGCCCCTCTGGGGCCAACGTCCTGACTTTC. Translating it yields CSATDSPSGANVLTF.

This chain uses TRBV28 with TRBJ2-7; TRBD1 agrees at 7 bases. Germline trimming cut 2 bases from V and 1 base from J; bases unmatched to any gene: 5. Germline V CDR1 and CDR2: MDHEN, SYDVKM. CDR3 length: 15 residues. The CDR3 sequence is CASSLGQAVSYEQYF. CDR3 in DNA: TGTGCCAGCAGTTTAGGACAGGCGGTATCCTACGAGCAGTACTTC.

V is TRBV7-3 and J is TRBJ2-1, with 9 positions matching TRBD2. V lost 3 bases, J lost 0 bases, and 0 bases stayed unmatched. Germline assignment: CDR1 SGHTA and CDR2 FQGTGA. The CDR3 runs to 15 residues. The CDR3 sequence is CASSFSGSSYNEQFF. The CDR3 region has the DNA TGTGCCAGCAGCTTTAGCGGGAGCTCCTACAATGAGCAGTTCTTC.